A selection of T cell receptor beta chains follows, all from one sample in a study of T cell responses to AZD1222 COVID-19 vaccine. Repertoires were generated with immunoSEQ multiplex PCR, while TCRdb's copy carries only in-frame clones and drops some. The table records about 180,000 clones, over 90% of them present only once. The sequencing here drew on peripheral blood, taken 28 days after the second AZD1222 dose. The source is an adult who received the AZD1222 COVID-19 vaccine. Both conserved end residues are part of each CDR3. The D gene is left open where the match is weak. Some rows mark clone size as missing; the rest say once, few, many or name a class of expanded clone.

>TRBD2|once|TRBJ2-1|TRBV7-8
CASKASGADRSSYNEQFF
TGTGCCAGCAAGGCTAGCGGGGCCGACAGAAGCTCCTACAATGAGCAGTTCTTC
>-|-|TRBJ1-2|TRBV19
CATHGALNYGYTF
TGTGCCACCCACGGTGCGCTGAACTATGGCTACACCTTC
>-|-|TRBJ1-1|TRBV2
CASSVEQLKNTEAFF
TGTGCCAGCAGTGTAGAACAGCTTAAGAACACTGAAGCTTTCTTT
>-|-|TRBJ1-3|TRBV18
CASSRQADSGNTIYF
TGTGCCAGCTCACGACAGGCCGACTCTGGAAACACCATATATTTT
>TRBD1|once|TRBJ1-1|TRBV12-3/TRBV12-4
CASSFQGASSFF
TGTGCCAGCAGTTTCCAGGGGGCCTCCTCTTTCTTT
>-|once|TRBJ1-2|TRBV7-8
CASSFDSSYGYTF
TGTGCCAGCAGCTTCGACAGTAGCTATGGCTACACCTTC
>TRBD2|-|TRBJ2-1|TRBV5-1
CASSLWRGGRAEFDEQFF
TGCGCCAGCAGTCTCTGGAGGGGCGGGAGGGCCGAATTCGATGAGCAGTTCTTC
>TRBD1|-|TRBJ1-6|TRBV5-4
CASSPGQANLNSPLHF
TGTGCCAGCAGCCCGGGACAGGCGAATCTTAATTCACCCCTCCACTTT
>-|-|TRBJ2-3|TRBV1
CTSSQEVAGSTDTQYF
TGCACCAGCAGCCAAGAAGTCGCCGGGAGCACAGATACGCAGTATTTT
>-|few|TRBJ2-7|TRBV11-2
CASSLVWESLHEQYF
TGTGCCAGCAGCTTAGTTTGGGAGAGTCTACACGAGCAGTACTTC
>-|few|TRBJ2-2|TRBV30
CAWTAMGAGELFF
TGTGCCTGGACCGCAATGGGGGCCGGGGAGCTGTTTTTT
>-|-|TRBJ1-6|TRBV3-1/TRBV3-2
CASSHGDTGYNSPLHF
TGTGCCAGCAGCCACGGGGACACGGGGTATAATTCACCCCTCCACTTT
>TRBD1|-|TRBJ2-7|TRBV7-2
CASSYAGTGLTYEQYF
TGTGCCAGCAGCTACGCCGGGACAGGATTAACCTACGAGCAGTACTTC
>TRBD2|once|TRBJ2-4|TRBV4-1
CASSQDRGVRELAKNIQYF
TGCGCCAGCAGCCAAGATCGGGGGGTGCGGGAGCTAGCCAAAAACATTCAGTACTTC
>-|-|TRBJ1-2|TRBV18
CASSPPGGGYGYTF
TGTGCCAGCTCACCACCTGGAGGGGGTTATGGCTACACCTTC
>TRBD2|-|TRBJ2-3|TRBV19
CASSFQRGGRDTQYF
TGTGCCAGTAGTTTTCAGCGGGGGGGCCGTGATACGCAGTATTTT
>-|-|TRBJ2-5|TRBV7-9
CASSLAPLGETQYF
TGTGCCAGCAGCTTAGCGCCCCTAGGAGAGACCCAGTACTTC
>TRBD1|-|TRBJ1-2|TRBV4-2
CASSFGQGEANYGYTF
TGTGCCAGCAGCTTTGGACAGGGTGAAGCTAACTATGGCTACACCTTC
>-|-|TRBJ2-1|TRBV27
CATLVFDEQFF
TGTGCCACCTTAGTTTTCGATGAGCAGTTCTTC
>TRBD1|-|TRBJ1-2|TRBV5-4
CASSPSTGQGYYGYTF
TGTGCCAGCAGCCCCTCAACTGGACAGGGCTACTATGGCTACACCTTC
>-|-|TRBJ2-2|TRBV6-4
CASSDRADTGELFF
TGTGCCAGCAGTGATAGGGCCGACACCGGGGAGCTGTTTTTT
>TRBD1|few|TRBJ1-1|TRBV29-1
CSVVSTGVMEAFF
TGCAGCGTTGTCTCGACAGGGGTGATGGAAGCTTTCTTT
>TRBD1|-|TRBJ1-2|TRBV12-3/TRBV12-4
CASSLDRVLGYTF
TGTGCCAGCAGTTTGGACAGGGTTCTTGGCTACACCTTC
>-|few|TRBJ1-3|TRBV19
CASSSPAAGAGNTIYF
TGTGCCAGTAGTAGCCCTGCCGCAGGGGCTGGAAACACCATATATTTT